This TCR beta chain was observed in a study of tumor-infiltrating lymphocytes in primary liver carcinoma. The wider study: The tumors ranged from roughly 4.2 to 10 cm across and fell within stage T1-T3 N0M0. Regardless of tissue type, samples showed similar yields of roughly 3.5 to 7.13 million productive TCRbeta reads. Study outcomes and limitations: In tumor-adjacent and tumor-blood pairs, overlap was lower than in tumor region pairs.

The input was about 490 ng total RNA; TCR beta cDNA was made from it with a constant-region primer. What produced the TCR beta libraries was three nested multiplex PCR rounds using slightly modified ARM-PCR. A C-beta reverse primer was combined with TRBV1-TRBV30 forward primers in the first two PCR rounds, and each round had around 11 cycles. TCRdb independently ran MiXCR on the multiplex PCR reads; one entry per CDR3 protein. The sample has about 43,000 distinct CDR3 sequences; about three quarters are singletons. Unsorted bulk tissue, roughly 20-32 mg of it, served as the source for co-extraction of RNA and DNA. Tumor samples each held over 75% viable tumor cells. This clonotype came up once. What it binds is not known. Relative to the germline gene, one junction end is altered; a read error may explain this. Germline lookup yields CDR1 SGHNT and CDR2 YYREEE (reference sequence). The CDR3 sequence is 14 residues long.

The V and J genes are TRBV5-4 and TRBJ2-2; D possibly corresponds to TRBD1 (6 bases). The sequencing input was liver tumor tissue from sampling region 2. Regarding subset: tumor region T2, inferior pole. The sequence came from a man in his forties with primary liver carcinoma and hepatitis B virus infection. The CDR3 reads CVSRPGANTGEPFF. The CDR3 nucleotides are TGTGTCAGTAGGCCAGGGGCGAACACCGGGGAGCCGTTTTTT.